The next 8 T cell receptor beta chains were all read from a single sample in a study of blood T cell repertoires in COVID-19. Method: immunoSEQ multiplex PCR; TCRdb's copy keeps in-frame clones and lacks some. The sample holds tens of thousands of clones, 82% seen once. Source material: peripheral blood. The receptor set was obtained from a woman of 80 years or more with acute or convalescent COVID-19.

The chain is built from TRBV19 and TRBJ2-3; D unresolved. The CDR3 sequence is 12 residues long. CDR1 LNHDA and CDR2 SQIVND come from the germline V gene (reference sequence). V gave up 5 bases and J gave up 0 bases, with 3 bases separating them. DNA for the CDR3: TGTGCCAGTAGTGGCAGCACAGATACGCAGTATTTT. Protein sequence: CASSGSTDTQYF.

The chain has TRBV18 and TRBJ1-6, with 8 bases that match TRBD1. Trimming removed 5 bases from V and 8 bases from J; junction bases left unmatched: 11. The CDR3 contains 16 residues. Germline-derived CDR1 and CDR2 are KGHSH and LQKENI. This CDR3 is CASSSTQGQGDSPLHF. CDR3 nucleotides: TGTGCCAGCTCATCTACCCAAGGACAGGGTGATTCACCCCTCCACTTT.

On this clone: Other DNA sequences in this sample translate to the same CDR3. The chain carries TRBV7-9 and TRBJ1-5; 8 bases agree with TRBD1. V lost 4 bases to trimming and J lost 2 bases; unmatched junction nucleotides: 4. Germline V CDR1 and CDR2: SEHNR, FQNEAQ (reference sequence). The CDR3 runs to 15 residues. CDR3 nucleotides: TGTGCCAGCAGCTCAGACAGGGGTGGCAATCAGCCCCAGCATTTT. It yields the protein CASSSDRGGNQPQHF.

In nucleotides, the CDR3 is TGTGCCACCAGACCGCTAGCGGCAAACAATTACAATGAGCAGTTCTTC. This gives the protein CATRPLAANNYNEQFF. This sequence joins TRBV27 and TRBJ2-1; TRBD2 matches 7 bases. Germline trimming cut 10 bases from V and 4 bases from J; bases unmatched to any gene: 16. The CDR3 runs 16 residues. The germline gives CDR1 MNHEY, CDR2 SMNVEV (reference sequence).

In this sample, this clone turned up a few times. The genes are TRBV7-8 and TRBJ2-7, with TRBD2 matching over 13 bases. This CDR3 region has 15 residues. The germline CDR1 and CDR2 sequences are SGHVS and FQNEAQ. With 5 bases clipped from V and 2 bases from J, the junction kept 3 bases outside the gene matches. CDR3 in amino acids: CASSPTSGRAYEQYF. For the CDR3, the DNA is TGTGCCAGCAGCCCAACTAGCGGGAGGGCCTACGAGCAGTACTTC.

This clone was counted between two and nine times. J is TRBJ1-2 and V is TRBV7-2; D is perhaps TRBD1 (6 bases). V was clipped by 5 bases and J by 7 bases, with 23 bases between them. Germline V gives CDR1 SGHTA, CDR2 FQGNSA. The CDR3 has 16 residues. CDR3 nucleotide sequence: TGTGCCAGCAGCCTTGGACAGTATAATGCTAGGGCTGGCTACACCTTC. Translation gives CASSLGQYNARAGYTF. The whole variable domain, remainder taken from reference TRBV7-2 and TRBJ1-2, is GAGVSQSPSNKVTEKGKDVELRCDPISGHTALYWYRQSLGQGLEFLIYFQGNSAPDKSGLPSDRFSAERTGGSVSTLTIQRTQQEDSAVYLCASSLGQYNARAGYTFGSGTRLTVV.

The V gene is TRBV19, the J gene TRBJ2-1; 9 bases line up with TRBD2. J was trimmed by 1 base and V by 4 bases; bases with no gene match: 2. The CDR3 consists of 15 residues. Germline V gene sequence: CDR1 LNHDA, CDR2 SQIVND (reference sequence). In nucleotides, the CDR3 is TGTGCCAGTAGTAGCGGGAGGGTATCCTACAATGAGCAGTTCTTC. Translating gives CASSSGRVSYNEQFF.

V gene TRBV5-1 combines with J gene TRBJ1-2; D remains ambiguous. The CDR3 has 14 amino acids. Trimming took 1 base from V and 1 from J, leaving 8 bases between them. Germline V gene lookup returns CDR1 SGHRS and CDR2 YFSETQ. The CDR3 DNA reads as TGCGCCAGCAGCTTGTTAACGGTTAACTATGGCTACACCTTC. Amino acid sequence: CASSLLTVNYGYTF.